The 21 T cell receptor beta chains listed next were all sequenced from one sample in a study of CD8+ T cells in alopecia areata. Following extraction, RNA underwent reverse transcription to cDNA, which served as the sequencing template. Libraries were prepared by immunoSEQ multiplex PCR; TCRdb keeps only in-frame clonotypes and omits some of them. The sample lists 180,000 or so clones; about 67% were seen once. Sample: CD8+ T cells sorted from blood, taken at week 0. The receptors stem from a human donor with alopecia areata.

The V gene is TRBV9, the J gene TRBJ2-1, with 7 bases matching TRBD1. The CDR3 extends over 15 amino acids. Losses at the gene ends were 0 bases for V and 5 bases for J; bases not matched to a gene: 5. CDR1 is SGDLS, CDR2 YYNGEE, per germline. The CDR3 loop is CASSVAGTADNEQFF. In DNA form, the CDR3 reads TGTGCCAGCAGCGTAGCCGGGACAGCGGACAATGAGCAGTTCTTC. Drawing the rest from reference TRBV9 and TRBJ2-1, the complete variable domain is DSGVTQTPKHLITATGQRVTLRCSPRSGDLSVYWYQQSLDQGLQFLIQYYNGEERAKGNILERFSAQQFPDLHSELNLSSLELGDSALYFCASSVAGTADNEQFFGPGTRLTVL.

DNA for the CDR3: TGTGCCAGCTCCCTCGGGGGCGGTGAAAAACTGTTTTTT. Protein: CASSLGGGEKLFF. The V call is TRBV13, the J call TRBJ1-4; TRBD1 might be the D (6 bases). V was cut by 8 bases and J by 7 bases, with 14 bases left in between. The CDR3 loop spans 13 amino acids. Germline CDR1 and CDR2: PRHDT and FYEKMQ (reference sequence).

This clone turned up a few times. The chain combines TRBV29-1 with TRBJ2-7; weak D call: TRBD2 (6 bases). This CDR3 comprises 13 residues. Germline CDR1 and CDR2: SQVTM and ANQGSEA. Trimming removed 2 bases from V and 6 bases from J, with 14 bases in between. CDR3 loop: CSVEWGAGSEQYF. In nucleotides, the CDR3 is TGCAGCGTTGAATGGGGCGCCGGGAGCGAGCAGTACTTC.

For the CDR3, the DNA is TGTGCCAGCAGCTTAGGAGACAGGGGGCTGGGCAATCAGCCCCAGCATTTT. Amino acids: CASSLGDRGLGNQPQHF. The genes are TRBV7-9 and TRBJ1-5; 10 nucleotides line up with TRBD1. Germline-derived CDR1 and CDR2 are SEHNR and FQNEAQ (reference sequence). The CDR3 has 17 amino acids. The J segment lost 2 bases and the V segment lost 1 base, leaving 5 bases of the junction unmatched.

In its sample, this clone was seen once. This sequence joins TRBV6-5 and TRBJ2-7, with D uncertain. Per the germline V gene, CDR1 is MNHEY and CDR2 is SVGAGI. V was pared by 8 bases and J by 3 bases, with 5 bases between. The CDR3 length is 10 residues. The CDR3 sequence: CASGVYEQYF. CDR3 sequence (DNA): TGTGCCAGCGGGGTCTACGAGCAGTACTTC.

A few counts support this clone. The chain uses TRBV19 and TRBJ2-3; tentative D call: TRBD2 (5 bases). The CDR3 length is 16 residues. Deletions cut 7 bases from V and 3 bases from J, with 20 bases between. Germline CDR1 LNHDA, CDR2 SQIVND (reference sequence). The CDR3 loop is CASTRGSSGSTDTQYF. The CDR3, as DNA: TGTGCCAGTACCCGAGGATCGTCGGGGTCGACAGATACGCAGTATTTT.

The table lists this clone with a few counts. The J gene is TRBJ2-2, the V gene TRBV10-3; D might be TRBD1 or TRBD2, each matching 5 bases. This CDR3 has 14 amino acids. Germline values: CDR1 ENHRY, CDR2 SYGVKD. With 1 base removed from V and 5 bases from J, the gap between germline ends came to 8 bases. This chain's CDR3 is CAISEWDLTGELFF. CDR3 sequence (DNA): TGTGCCATCAGTGAGTGGGACCTAACCGGGGAGCTGTTTTTT.

V is TRBV5-1 and J is TRBJ1-4; tentatively, D is TRBD1 (6 bases). V lost 4 bases and J 8 bases, leaving 15 bases between the germline ends. Germline-derived CDR1 and CDR2 are SGHRS and YFSETQ. The CDR3 runs 14 residues. The CDR3 here is CASSLYRAGEKLFF. The CDR3 coding sequence is TGCGCCAGCAGCCTATACAGGGCTGGGGAAAAACTGTTTTTT.

This clone was seen a few times. The CDR3, as DNA: TGCGCCAGCAGCTTGGAGTTTGGCAGGGAGTACGAGCAGTACTTC. Its protein is CASSLEFGREYEQYF. The V call is TRBV5-1, the J call TRBJ2-7; D is perhaps TRBD1 or TRBD2 (5 bases each). Trimming took 0 bases from V and 4 from J, leaving 14 bases between them. Germline V CDR1 and CDR2: SGHRS, YFSETQ. The CDR3 is 15 residues long.

J is TRBJ1-1 and V is TRBV29-1; 10 bases line up with TRBD1. CDR1 and CDR2 from the germline V gene are SQVTM and ANQGSEA. The V and J ends lost 7 bases and 0 bases, in that order; junction bases with no gene match: 8. The CDR3 has 15 residues. The CDR3 sequence: CSGYTGQGLNTEAFF. The DNA for the CDR3 is TGCAGCGGTTACACGGGACAGGGGCTGAACACTGAAGCTTTCTTT.

Only a few counts were recorded for this clone. V gene TRBV27 combines with J gene TRBJ2-6; no clear D. Germline-derived CDR1 and CDR2 are MNHEY and SMNVEV (reference sequence). Trimming shortened V by 7 bases and J by 0 bases, and 7 bases separated the two germline ends. This CDR3 is built from 14 residues. In DNA, the CDR3 is TGTGCCAGCAACCTATACTCTGGGGCCAACGTCCTGACTTTC. As protein: CASNLYSGANVLTF.

The chain has TRBV12-5 and TRBJ2-1, with D tentatively TRBD1 or TRBD2 (5 bases each). V was pared by 4 bases and J by 4 bases, with 8 bases between. Germline CDR1 is LGHNT and CDR2 is FRNRAP. CDR3 size: 13 residues. The CDR3 reads CASGSGPYNEQFF. The CDR3 nucleotides are TGTGCTAGTGGTTCGGGACCGTACAATGAGCAGTTCTTC.

The chain combines TRBV7-9 with TRBJ2-1; D uncertain. CDR3 size: 13 residues. Germline V gene lookup returns CDR1 SEHNR and CDR2 FQNEAQ (reference sequence). The germline V and J ends were trimmed by 5 bases and 10 bases, with 15 bases remaining between them. The CDR3 spells CASSEINGVEQFF. As DNA, the CDR3 is TGTGCCAGCAGCGAAATAAATGGAGTAGAGCAGTTCTTC.

The chain couples TRBV4-1 to TRBJ2-7; no firm D call. The CDR3 consists of 12 residues. Trimming took 3 bases from V and 3 from J, leaving 6 bases between them. Germline CDR1 and CDR2: MGHRA and YSYEKL. The CDR3 reads CASSQNYYEQYF. CDR3 nucleotide sequence: TGCGCCAGCAGCCAGAACTACTACGAGCAGTACTTC.

The V and J genes are TRBV4-2 and TRBJ1-5, with D possibly TRBD1 on 5 matching bases. V shed 0 bases and J shed 8 bases, with 14 bases lying between them. Germline CDR1 is LGHNA and CDR2 is YNFKEQ. The CDR3 runs 15 residues. CDR3 sequence: CASSQDGTRGKPQHF. The CDR3 DNA reads TGTGCCAGCAGCCAAGATGGAACGAGGGGTAAGCCCCAGCATTTT.

The V call is TRBV29-1, the J call TRBJ1-1, with D maybe TRBD1 (5 bases). The V and J ends lost 7 bases and 4 bases respectively, with 16 bases between them. The CDR3 has 13 amino acids. Germline loops: CDR1 SQVTM, CDR2 ANQGSEA. The CDR3 is CSDSLGGSTEAFF. CDR3 sequence (DNA): TGCAGCGACTCCCTCGGGGGGAGCACTGAAGCTTTCTTT.

This chain connects TRBV7-9 to TRBJ1-2; D uncertain. The germline CDR1 and CDR2 sequences are SEHNR and FQNEAQ (reference sequence). The CDR3 runs 13 residues. With 6 bases removed from V and 6 bases from J, the gap between germline ends came to 14 bases. This CDR3 reads CASRGRDADGYTF. The CDR3 coding sequence is TGTGCCAGCAGGGGGAGAGACGCGGATGGCTACACCTTC.

Only a few counts were recorded for this clone. The genes are TRBV19 and TRBJ1-1; D is ambiguous. Looked up from germline, CDR1 is LNHDA and CDR2 is SQIVND (reference sequence). The germline V and J ends were trimmed by 3 bases and 1 base, with 12 bases remaining between them. The CDR3 consists of 15 residues. CDR3 region: CASSMGARPNTEAFF. As DNA, the CDR3 is TGTGCCAGTAGTATGGGAGCAAGACCGAACACTGAAGCTTTCTTT.

This clone was seen a few times. The V call is TRBV10-3, the J call TRBJ1-1, with D unresolved. Germline-derived CDR1 and CDR2 are ENHRY and SYGVKD. The CDR3 contains 14 residues. Trimming took 2 bases from V and 4 from J, leaving 11 bases between them. CDR3 residues: CAISEGVQVTEAFF. In DNA form, the CDR3 reads TGTGCCATCAGTGAGGGGGTTCAGGTCACTGAAGCTTTCTTT.

J is TRBJ1-5 and V is TRBV13; 9 bases line up with TRBD1. Losses at the gene ends were 5 bases for V and 5 bases for J; bases not matched to a gene: 4. The CDR3 has 14 amino acids. Germline V gives CDR1 PRHDT, CDR2 FYEKMQ (reference sequence). The DNA for the CDR3 is TGTGCCAGCAGCCACAGGGGGCGGGATCAGCCCCAGCATTTT. As protein: CASSHRGRDQPQHF.

This clone was counted between two and nine times. CDR3 sequence (DNA): TGCAGCGTTGAAGTGACGGCCTACGAGCAGTACTTC. It yields the protein CSVEVTAYEQYF. The chain uses TRBV29-1 and TRBJ2-7; no definite D call. The V gene lost 1 base and the J gene lost 2 bases, with 6 bases spanning the gap. Germline CDR1 is SQVTM and CDR2 is ANQGSEA. The CDR3 is made up of 12 amino acids.